This T cell receptor (beta chain) derives from a study of Tregs in tolerant kidney transplant recipients. Study-wide points: Antigen-driven expansion was suggested because donor-specific Tregs expanded more than all Tregs in tolerant patients. Tregs expanded with activated donor B cells seemed most donor-specific.

Recipients received nonmyeloablative bone marrow transplants from related graft donors, with transient mixed chimerism. Unstimulated regulatory T cells (CD4+CD25+CD127-), CD4+CD25- non-regulatory cells, CD4 and CD8 cells were FACS-sorted from thawed PBMCs. As concerns this clone: Its antigen remains unidentified. The CDR3 is cut off 3 residues early in the read; its end comes from the germline J gene.

Libraries were prepared by immunoSEQ multiplex PCR; TCRdb keeps only in-frame clonotypes and omits some of them. Its listing shows about 14,000 clones. V was clipped by 4 bases and J by 2 bases; unmatched bases: 7. The CDR3 has 16 amino acids. Germline V CDR1 and CDR2: KGHSH, LQKENI. The receptor was derived from a human patient who received a combined kidney and bone marrow transplant. Some of these T cells may belong to the graft donor. This material consisted of CD8+ T cells from blood (PBMCs), taken 6 months after the transplant. The rearrangement uses TRBV18 and TRBJ2-3, with 9 bases aligning to TRBD2. Partial CDR3 DNA: TGTGCCAGCTCACACCCTGGGACTAGCCTCACAGATACG. The encoded protein is CASSHPGTSLTDT. The whole CDR3 reads CASSHPGTSLTDTQYF. The variable domain in full, completed from reference TRBV18 and TRBJ2-3, reads NAGVMQNPRHLVRRRGQEARLRCSPMKGHSHVYWYRQLPEEGLKFMVYLQKENIIDESGMPKERFSAEFPKEGPSILRIQQVVRGDSAAYFCASSHPGTSLTDTQYFGPGTRLTVL.